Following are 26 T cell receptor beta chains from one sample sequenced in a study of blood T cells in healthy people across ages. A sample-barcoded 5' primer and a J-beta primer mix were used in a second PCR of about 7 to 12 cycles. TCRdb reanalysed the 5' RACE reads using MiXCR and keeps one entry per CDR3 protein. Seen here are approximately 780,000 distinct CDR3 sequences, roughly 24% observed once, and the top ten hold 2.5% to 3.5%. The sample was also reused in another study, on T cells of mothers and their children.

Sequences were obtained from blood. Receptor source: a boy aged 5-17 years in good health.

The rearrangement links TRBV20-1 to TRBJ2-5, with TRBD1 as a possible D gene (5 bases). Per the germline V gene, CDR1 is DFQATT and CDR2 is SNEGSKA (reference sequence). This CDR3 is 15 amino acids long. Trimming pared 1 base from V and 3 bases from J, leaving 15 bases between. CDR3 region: CSARAAYQGKETQYF. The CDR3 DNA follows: TGCAGTGCTAGAGCAGCCTACCAGGGAAAAGAGACCCAGTACTTC.

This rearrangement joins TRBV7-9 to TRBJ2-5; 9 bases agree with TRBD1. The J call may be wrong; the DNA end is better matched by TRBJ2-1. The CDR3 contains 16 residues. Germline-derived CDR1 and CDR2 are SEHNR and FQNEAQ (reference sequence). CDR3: CASSSRTGVIVNEQFF. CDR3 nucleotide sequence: TGTGCCAGCAGCAGCCGGACAGGGGTTATCGTCAATGAGCAGTTCTTC.

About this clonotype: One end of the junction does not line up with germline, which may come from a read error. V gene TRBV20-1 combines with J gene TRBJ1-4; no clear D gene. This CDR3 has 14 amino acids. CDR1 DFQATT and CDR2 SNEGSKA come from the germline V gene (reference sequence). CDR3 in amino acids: CSARVGRYGEELFF. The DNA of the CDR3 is TGCAGTGCTAGAGTAGGGCGATACGGTGAAGAACTGTTTTTT.

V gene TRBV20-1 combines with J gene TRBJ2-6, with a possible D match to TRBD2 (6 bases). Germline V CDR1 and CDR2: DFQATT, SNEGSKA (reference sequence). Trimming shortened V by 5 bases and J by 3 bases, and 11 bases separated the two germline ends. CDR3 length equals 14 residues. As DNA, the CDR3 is TGCAGTGCTCGGGCTAGCGATGGGGCCAACGTCCTGACTTTC. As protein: CSARASDGANVLTF.

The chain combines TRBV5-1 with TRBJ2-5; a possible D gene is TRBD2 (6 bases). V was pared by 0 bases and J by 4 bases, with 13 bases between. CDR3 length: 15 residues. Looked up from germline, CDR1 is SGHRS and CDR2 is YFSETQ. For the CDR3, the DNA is TGCGCCAGCAGCTTGGAACGGGGGTTAGGAGAGACCCAGTACTTC. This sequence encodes CASSLERGLGETQYF. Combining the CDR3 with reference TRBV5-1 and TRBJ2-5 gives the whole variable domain KAGVTQTPRYLIKTRGQQVTLSCSPISGHRSVSWYQQTPGQGLQFLFEYFSETQRNKGNFPGRFSGRQFSNSRSEMNVSTLELGDSALYLCASSLERGLGETQYFGPGTRLLVL.

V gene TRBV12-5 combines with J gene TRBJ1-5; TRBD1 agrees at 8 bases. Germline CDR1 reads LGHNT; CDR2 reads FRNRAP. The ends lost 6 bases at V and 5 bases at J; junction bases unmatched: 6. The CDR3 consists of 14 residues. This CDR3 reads CASGPDRADQPQHF. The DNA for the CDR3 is TGTGCTAGTGGCCCGGACAGGGCGGATCAGCCCCAGCATTTT. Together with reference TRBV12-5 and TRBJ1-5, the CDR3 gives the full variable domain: DARVTQTPRHKVTEMGQEVTMRCQPILGHNTVFWYRQTMMQGLELLAYFRNRAPLDDSGMPKDRFSAEMPDATLATLKIQPSEPRDSAVYFCASGPDRADQPQHFGDGTRLSIL.

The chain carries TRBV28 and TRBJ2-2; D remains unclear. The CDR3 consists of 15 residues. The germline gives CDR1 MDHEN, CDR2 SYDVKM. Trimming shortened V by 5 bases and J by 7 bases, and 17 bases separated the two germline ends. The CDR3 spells CASSPPQAKGGELFF. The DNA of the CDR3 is TGTGCCAGCAGTCCCCCCCAGGCTAAAGGCGGGGAGCTGTTTTTT.

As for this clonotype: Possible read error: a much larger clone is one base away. In DNA form, the CDR3 reads TGTGCCAGCAGCTTATGGGTCTCCTACAATGAGCAGTTCTTC. It translates to CASSLWVSYNEQFF. The J gene is TRBJ2-1, the V gene TRBV11-2; D not resolved. The CDR3 loop spans 14 amino acids. Germline V gives CDR1 SGHAT, CDR2 FQNNGV. Between the trimmed V and J ends, which lost 2 bases and 0 bases, there was a span of 5 bases.

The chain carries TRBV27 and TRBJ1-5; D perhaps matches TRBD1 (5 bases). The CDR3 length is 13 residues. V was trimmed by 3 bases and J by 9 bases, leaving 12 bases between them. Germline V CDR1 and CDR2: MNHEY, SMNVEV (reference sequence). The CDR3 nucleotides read TGTGCCAGCAGTTTGGAAAGGGGACGGCCCCAGCATTTT. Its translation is CASSLERGRPQHF.

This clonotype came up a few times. CDR3 DNA: TGTGCCACCAGCGATCATCCGGGACAGGGTTCCTACGAGCAGTACTTC. It translates to CATSDHPGQGSYEQYF. This rearrangement joins TRBV15 to TRBJ2-5; 9 bases agree with TRBD1. The J call may be faulty, since TRBJ2-7 better matches the DNA end. Germline values: CDR1 LNHNV, CDR2 YYDKDF (reference sequence). This CDR3 spans 16 amino acids.

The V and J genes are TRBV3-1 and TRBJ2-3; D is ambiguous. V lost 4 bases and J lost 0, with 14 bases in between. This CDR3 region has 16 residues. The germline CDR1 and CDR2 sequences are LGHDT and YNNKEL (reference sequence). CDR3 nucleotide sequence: TGTGCCAGCAGCCTCCGGAGTAGGGTTAGCACAGATACGCAGTATTTT. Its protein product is CASSLRSRVSTDTQYF.

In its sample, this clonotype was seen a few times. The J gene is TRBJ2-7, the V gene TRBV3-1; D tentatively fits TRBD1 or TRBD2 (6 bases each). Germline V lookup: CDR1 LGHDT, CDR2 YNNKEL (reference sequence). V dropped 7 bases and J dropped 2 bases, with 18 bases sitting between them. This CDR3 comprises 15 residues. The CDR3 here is CASKRTDGGTYEQYF. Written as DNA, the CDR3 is TGTGCCAGCAAAAGAACCGACGGGGGCACCTACGAGCAGTACTTC.

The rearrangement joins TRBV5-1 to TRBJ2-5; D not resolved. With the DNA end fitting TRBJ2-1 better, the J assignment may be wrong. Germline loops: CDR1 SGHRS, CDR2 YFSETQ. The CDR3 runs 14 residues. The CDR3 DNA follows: TGCGCCAGCAGCGTGCGACGAAGGTACAATGAGCAGTTCTTC. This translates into CASSVRRRYNEQFF.

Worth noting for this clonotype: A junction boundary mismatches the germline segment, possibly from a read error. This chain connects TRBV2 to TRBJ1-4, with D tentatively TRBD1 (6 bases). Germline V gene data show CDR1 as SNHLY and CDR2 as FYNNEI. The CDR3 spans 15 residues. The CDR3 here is CPSGGGSATNEKLFF. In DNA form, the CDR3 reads TGTCCCAGCGGGGGGGGCAGCGCAACTAATGAAAAACTGTTTTTT.

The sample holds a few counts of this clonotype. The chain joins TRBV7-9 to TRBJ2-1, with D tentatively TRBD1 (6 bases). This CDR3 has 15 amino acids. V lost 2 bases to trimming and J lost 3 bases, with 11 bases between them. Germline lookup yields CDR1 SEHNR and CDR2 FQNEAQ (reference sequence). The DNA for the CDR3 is TGTGCCAGCAGCTTAATCACAGGGATCTACAATGAGCAGTTCTTC. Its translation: CASSLITGIYNEQFF.

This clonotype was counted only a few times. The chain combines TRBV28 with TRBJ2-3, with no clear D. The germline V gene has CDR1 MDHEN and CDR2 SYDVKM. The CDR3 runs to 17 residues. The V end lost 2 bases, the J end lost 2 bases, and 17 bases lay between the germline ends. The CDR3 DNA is TGTGCCAGCAGTTTACCAGATAGGCGGACGGACACAGATACGCAGTATTTT. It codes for CASSLPDRRTDTDTQYF.

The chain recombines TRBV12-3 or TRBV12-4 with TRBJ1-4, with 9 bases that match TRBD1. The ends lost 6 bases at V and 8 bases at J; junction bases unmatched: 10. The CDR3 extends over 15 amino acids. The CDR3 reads CASSPGTGYWEKLFF. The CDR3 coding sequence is TGTGCCAGCAGCCCCGGGACAGGGTACTGGGAAAAACTGTTTTTT.

CDR3 sequence reads: CASSVGSGSWNEQFF. DNA of the CDR3: TGTGCCAGCAGCGTAGGAAGCGGCTCATGGAATGAGCAGTTCTTC. This rearrangement joins TRBV14 to TRBJ2-1; tentatively, D is TRBD2 (5 bases). Looked up from germline, CDR1 is SGHDN and CDR2 is FVKESK. V was shortened by 5 bases and J by 7 bases, with 18 bases between the two germline ends. The CDR3 has 15 residues.

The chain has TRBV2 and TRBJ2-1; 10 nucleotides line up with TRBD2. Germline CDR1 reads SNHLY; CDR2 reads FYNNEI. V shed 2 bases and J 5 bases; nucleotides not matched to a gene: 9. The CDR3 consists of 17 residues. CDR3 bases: TGTGCCAGCAGTGAACTAGCGGGGGTCCTCCAGGACAATGAGCAGTTCTTC. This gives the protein CASSELAGVLQDNEQFF.

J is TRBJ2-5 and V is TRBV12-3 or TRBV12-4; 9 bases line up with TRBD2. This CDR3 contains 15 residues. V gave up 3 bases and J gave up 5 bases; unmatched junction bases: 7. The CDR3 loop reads CASSFPASGGETQYF. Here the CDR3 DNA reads TGTGCCAGCAGTTTTCCCGCCAGCGGGGGGGAGACCCAGTACTTC.

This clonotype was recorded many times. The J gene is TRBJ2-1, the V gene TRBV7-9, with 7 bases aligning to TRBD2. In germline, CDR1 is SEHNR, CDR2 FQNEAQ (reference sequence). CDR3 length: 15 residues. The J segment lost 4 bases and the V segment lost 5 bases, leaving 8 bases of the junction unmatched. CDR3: CASSLLAGEYNEQFF. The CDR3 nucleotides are TGTGCCAGCAGCCTACTGGCGGGGGAATACAATGAGCAGTTCTTC.

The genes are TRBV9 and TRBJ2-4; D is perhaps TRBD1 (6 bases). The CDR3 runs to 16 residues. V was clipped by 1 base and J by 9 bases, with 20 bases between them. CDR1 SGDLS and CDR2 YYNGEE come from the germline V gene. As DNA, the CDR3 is TGTGCCAGCAGCGTAAGTTATTCCGGGGACATAACCATTCAGTACTTC. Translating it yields CASSVSYSGDITIQYF.

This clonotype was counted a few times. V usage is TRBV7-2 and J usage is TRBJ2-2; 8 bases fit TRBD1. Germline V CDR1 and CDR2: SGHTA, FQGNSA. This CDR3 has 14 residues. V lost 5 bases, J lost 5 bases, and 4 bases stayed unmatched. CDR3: CASSNRQGTGELFF. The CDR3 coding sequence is TGTGCCAGCAGCAACCGACAGGGGACCGGGGAGCTGTTTTTT.

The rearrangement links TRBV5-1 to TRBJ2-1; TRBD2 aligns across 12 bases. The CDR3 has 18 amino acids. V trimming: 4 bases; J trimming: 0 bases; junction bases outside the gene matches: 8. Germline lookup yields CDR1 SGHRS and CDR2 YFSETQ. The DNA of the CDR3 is TGCGCCAGCAGCCAGACTAGCGGGGGCCGTAACTCCTACAATGAGCAGTTCTTC. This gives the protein CASSQTSGGRNSYNEQFF.

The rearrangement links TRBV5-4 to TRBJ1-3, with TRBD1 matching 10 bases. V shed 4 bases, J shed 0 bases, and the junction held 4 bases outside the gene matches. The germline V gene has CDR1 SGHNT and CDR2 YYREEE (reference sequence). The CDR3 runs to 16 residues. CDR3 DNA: TGTGCCAGCAGCCCTTGGACAGGGGGCTCTGGAAACACCATATATTTT. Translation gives CASSPWTGGSGNTIYF.

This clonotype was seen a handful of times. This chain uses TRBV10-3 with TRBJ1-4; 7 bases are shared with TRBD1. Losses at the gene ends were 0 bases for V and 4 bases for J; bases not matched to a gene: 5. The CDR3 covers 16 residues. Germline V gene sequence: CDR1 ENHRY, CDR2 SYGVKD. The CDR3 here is CAISESLGTDNEKLFF. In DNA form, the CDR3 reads TGTGCCATCAGTGAGTCCCTTGGGACAGATAATGAAAAACTGTTTTTT.